This is a list of T cell receptor beta chains from one sample in a study of cytomegalovirus exposure and HLA in healthy donors. This table comes from immunoSEQ multiplex PCR, and its TCRdb copy is limited to in-frame clones, with some not included. Of 55,000 to 65,000 clones listed, around nine tenths are singletons. The sample comprised PBMCs. The source of these receptors is a man aged 18 to 29 in good health and CMV-seronegative. Each CDR3 is given with its conserved first and last residue.

j_call	v_call	cdr3_aa
TRBJ1-2	TRBV6-1	CASSLLDSRHGYTF
TRBJ2-1	TRBV29-1	CSAQREGPYNEQFF
TRBJ2-7	TRBV28	CASSYLAGVRRDFYEQYF
TRBJ2-1	TRBV9	CASSVAGGTYNEQFF
TRBJ1-4	TRBV18	CASSPPDRGNSYEKLFF
TRBJ1-5	TRBV28	CASRGGQGNAQPQHF
TRBJ1-1	TRBV30	CAWIGDRASEAFF
TRBJ2-7	TRBV18	CASSPQLGGNEQYF
TRBJ2-5	TRBV18	CASSPPMGGEETQYF
TRBJ1-5	TRBV5-6	CASSLFDPGRVSVQPQHF
TRBJ2-5	TRBV7-9	CASSWTRDLQGTQYF
TRBJ2-7	TRBV7-2	CASQWETLGEQYF
TRBJ2-3	TRBV15	CATSARRDRSDTQYF
TRBJ1-4	TRBV7-9	CASSSVSYEKLFF
TRBJ2-1	TRBV2	CASSEGSGKYNEQFF
TRBJ2-7	TRBV6-5	CASRRTSGASYEQYF
TRBJ2-1	TRBV27	CASSLAGGNEQFF
TRBJ2-2	TRBV9	CASSVEVVGELFF
TRBJ1-5	TRBV28	CASTSLNQPQHF
TRBJ1-5	TRBV19	CASSTQTGVGVNQPQHF
TRBJ1-1	TRBV4-2	CASSQDGRDRGSFF
TRBJ1-4	TRBV5-1	CASSLGAGTGGEKLFF
TRBJ2-7	TRBV28	CASSLQGALVHEQYF
TRBJ2-1	TRBV5-1	CASSFLISGHYNEQFF
TRBJ2-7	TRBV13	CASSLGRTAYEQYF
TRBJ2-1	TRBV29-1	CSVVGQGNEQFF
TRBJ2-1	TRBV28	CASSPYDEGSYNEQFF
TRBJ2-7	TRBV19	CASSTLTGGTYEQYF
TRBJ2-7	TRBV7-8	CASSLESRGLYEQYF
TRBJ2-5	TRBV6-5	CASSARTGVRETQYF
TRBJ2-7	TRBV6-1	CASSRTEGEQYF
TRBJ2-1	TRBV19	CASSISTSGVNNEQFF
TRBJ1-3	TRBV4-2	CASSRSIQGIRNTIYF